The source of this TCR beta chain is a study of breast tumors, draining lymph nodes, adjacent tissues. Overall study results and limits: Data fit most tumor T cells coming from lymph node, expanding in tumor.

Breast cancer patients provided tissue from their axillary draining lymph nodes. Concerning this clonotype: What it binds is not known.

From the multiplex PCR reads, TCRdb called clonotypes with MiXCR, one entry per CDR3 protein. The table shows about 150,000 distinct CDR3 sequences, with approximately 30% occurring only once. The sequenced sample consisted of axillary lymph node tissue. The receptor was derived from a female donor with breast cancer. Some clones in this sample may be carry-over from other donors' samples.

Written as DNA, the CDR3 is TGTGCCAGCAGTTCAAGCGGGGCCAACGTCCTGACTTTC. Amino acids: CASSSSGANVLTF. The rearrangement uses TRBV12-3 or TRBV12-4 and TRBJ2-6; D remains unclear. The CDR3 covers 13 residues. Trimming took 4 bases from V and 4 from J, leaving 5 bases between them.